Below, one T cell receptor (beta chain) is given with its context. Trimming cost V 3 bases and J 7 bases, with 3 bases left between them. Germline V CDR1 and CDR2: SNHLY, FYNNEI. CDR3 length: 10 amino acids. Sequencing relied on a cDNA template that was reverse transcribed from extracted RNA. The table came from immunoSEQ multiplex PCR; TCRdb's copy has only in-frame clones and leaves some out. This repertoire shows more than 110,000 clones, about 60% found once; its top ten account for under 7.5%. This entry is derived from a study of CD8+ T cells in alopecia areata. The wider study: Tofacitinib was taken orally by treated patients, and the dose was 5 to 10 mg twice daily.

This clonotype was sampled from a human donor with alopecia areata. The specimen was CD4+ T cells sorted from blood, collected at week 0. This chain uses TRBV2 with TRBJ2-5; D is unresolved. The DNA for the CDR3 is TGTGCCAGCAGTGAGCTGACCCAGTACTTC. Protein: CASSELTQYF. The full variable domain, in which reference TRBV2 and TRBJ2-5 provide the parts outside the CDR3, is EPEVTQTPSHQVTQMGQEVILRCVPISNHLYFYWYRQILGQKVEFLVSFYNNEISEKSEIFDDQFSVERPDGSNFTLKIRSTKLEDSAMYFCASSELTQYFGPGTRLLVL.